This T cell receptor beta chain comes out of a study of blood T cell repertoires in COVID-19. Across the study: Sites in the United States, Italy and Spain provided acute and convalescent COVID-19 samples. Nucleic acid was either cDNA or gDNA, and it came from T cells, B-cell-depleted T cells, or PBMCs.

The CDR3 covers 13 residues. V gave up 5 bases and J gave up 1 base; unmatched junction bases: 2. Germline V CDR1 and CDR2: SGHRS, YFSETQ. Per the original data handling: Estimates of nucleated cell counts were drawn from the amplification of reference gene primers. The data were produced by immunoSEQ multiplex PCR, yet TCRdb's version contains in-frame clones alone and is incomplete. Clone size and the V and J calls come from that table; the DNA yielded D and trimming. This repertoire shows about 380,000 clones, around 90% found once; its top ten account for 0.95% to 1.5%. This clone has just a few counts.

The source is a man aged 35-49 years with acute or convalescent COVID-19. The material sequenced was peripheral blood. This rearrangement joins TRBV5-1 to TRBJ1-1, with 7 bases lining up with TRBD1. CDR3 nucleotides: TGCGCCAGCAGACAGGGGTGGAACACTGAAGCTTTCTTT. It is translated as CASRQGWNTEAFF.